The rows below give T cell receptor beta chains drawn from one sample of a study of T-cell memory formation after mild COVID-19. TCRdb used MiXCR to reprocess the 5' RACE reads, holding one entry per CDR3 protein. This sample carries fewer than 500,000 distinct CDR3 sequences, approximately 25% of them seen once, and the ten largest clones take 12%. Sequencing was performed on PBMCs or a T cell subset sorted from them (not recorded which). The origin of the receptors is an adult woman who had mild COVID-19 (a few samples of this study predate the infection). Cell type and time point are not known. CDR3s include the opening cysteine and the closing phenylalanine or tryptophan. The D gene is left open where the match is weak. Rows give clone size only sometimes, using once, few, many, or a class for an expanded clone.

D gene	clone size	V gene	J gene	CDR3 DNA	CDR3 protein
-	-	TRBV6-2/TRBV6-3	TRBJ1-1	TGTGCCAGCAGGCGAACAGGGTTAGGCACTGAAGCTTTCTTT	CASRRTGLGTEAFF
-	-	TRBV20-1	TRBJ2-7	TGCAGTGCTAGACCCTTGTTATCTGTCTACGAGCAGTACTTC	CSARPLLSVYEQYF
TRBD1	-	TRBV5-1	TRBJ2-5	TGCGCCAGCAGTGCCGGGACAGGAGAGACCCAGTACTTC	CASSAGTGETQYF
-	-	TRBV12-3/TRBV12-4	TRBJ2-7	TGTGCCAGCAGTTTATTATCCGGGGGCGTGGACGAGCAGTACTTC	CASSLLSGGVDEQYF
-	-	TRBV6-1	TRBJ1-1	TGTGCCAGCAGTTCGGGCAGAGCCCTGAACACTGAAGCTTTCTTT	CASSSGRALNTEAFF
TRBD2	-	TRBV20-1	TRBJ2-1	TGCAGTGCTAGTTTAGGAGCGGGAGGGCGTGAGCAGTTCTTC	CSASLGAGGREQFF
-	few	TRBV19	TRBJ2-7	TGTGCCAGTAGTCTCAGGCCCGACTACGAGCAGTACTTC	CASSLRPDYEQYF
-	few	TRBV12-3/TRBV12-4	TRBJ2-7	TGTGCCAGCAGTGAGGCCGGGGGTCACTCCTACGAGCAGTACTTC	CASSEAGGHSYEQYF
TRBD2	-	TRBV2	TRBJ2-3	TGTGCCAGCAGTGAATCCAGCGGGGGGGCGTGGTCGCAGTATTTT	CASSESSGGAWSQYF
-	-	TRBV19	TRBJ2-7	TGTGCCAGTAGTTCCCGGCGGGGCAGGGCCTCCTACGAGCAGTACTTC	CASSSRRGRASYEQYF
-	-	TRBV28	TRBJ2-1	TGTGCCAGCAGTTTAAGAAGGGAGACCTACAATGAGCAGTTCTTC	CASSLRRETYNEQFF
-	-	TRBV5-1	TRBJ2-7	TGCGCCAGCAAGGGACAAAGCTCCTACGAGCAGTACTTC	CASKGQSSYEQYF
-	few	TRBV7-8	TRBJ2-7	TGTGCCAGCCTAGCCCTCAATCCGACCGGTAGCTCCTACGAGCAGTACTTC	CASLALNPTGSSYEQYF
-	few	TRBV5-1	TRBJ1-1	TGCGCCAGCAGCCTGACAGGAAGGGGGAACACTGAAGCTTTCTTT	CASSLTGRGNTEAFF
-	-	TRBV10-2	TRBJ1-1	TGCGCCAGCAGTGACGGGATGAACACTGAAGCTTTCTTT	CASSDGMNTEAFF
-	-	TRBV5-6	TRBJ2-3	TGTGCCAGCAGCTCGTTCAGAACTAGTAAAGTAGTCACAGATACGCAGTATTTT	CASSSFRTSKVVTDTQYF
-	few	TRBV5-7	TRBJ1-2	TGTGCCAGCAGCATTCGGGACGGAACCCCTAACTATGGCTACACCTTC	CASSIRDGTPNYGYTF
-	few	TRBV11-2	TRBJ2-3	TGTGCCAGCAGCTTAGTCGCCAATACAGATACGCAGTATTTT	CASSLVANTDTQYF
TRBD2	-	TRBV5-1	TRBJ2-3	TGTGCCAGCAGCCTCACCCCGGGACTAGCGGGGGGGCGTACGCAGTATTTT	CASSLTPGLAGGRTQYF
TRBD1	once	TRBV7-2	TRBJ1-5	TGTGCCAGCAGCCTACAGGGGGCGAAGAATCAGCCCCAGCATTTT	CASSLQGAKNQPQHF
-	-	TRBV6-5	TRBJ2-3	TGTGCCAGCAGACTCGGGACCCCTAGCACAGATACGCAGTATTTT	CASRLGTPSTDTQYF
-	-	TRBV7-2	TRBJ2-7	TGTGCCAGCAGTCCCGAAGGTCTGGCCTACGAGCAGTACTTC	CASSPEGLAYEQYF
-	many	TRBV3-1	TRBJ2-7	TGTGCCAGCAGCCCCCTCTACGAGCAGTACTTC	CASSPLYEQYF
-	-	TRBV7-3	TRBJ1-6	TGTGCCAGCAGCCCTCGAGGGGACCAGGGATCACCCCTCCACTTT	CASSPRGDQGSPLHF
-	few	TRBV7-5	TRBJ2-6	-	CISVPEAYRGKNSGANVLTF
TRBD2	-	TRBV7-8	TRBJ2-7	TGTGCCAGCAGCCCGACGGCGGGAGTCCCCTACGAGCAGTACTTC	CASSPTAGVPYEQYF
-	-	TRBV19	TRBJ1-1	TGTGCCAGTAGTATAGACGGGACGGGGAACACTGAAGCTTTCTTT	CASSIDGTGNTEAFF
-	-	TRBV20-1	TRBJ2-7	TGCAGTGCAGAGGGGCGGTCCTACGAGCAGTACTTC	CSAEGRSYEQYF